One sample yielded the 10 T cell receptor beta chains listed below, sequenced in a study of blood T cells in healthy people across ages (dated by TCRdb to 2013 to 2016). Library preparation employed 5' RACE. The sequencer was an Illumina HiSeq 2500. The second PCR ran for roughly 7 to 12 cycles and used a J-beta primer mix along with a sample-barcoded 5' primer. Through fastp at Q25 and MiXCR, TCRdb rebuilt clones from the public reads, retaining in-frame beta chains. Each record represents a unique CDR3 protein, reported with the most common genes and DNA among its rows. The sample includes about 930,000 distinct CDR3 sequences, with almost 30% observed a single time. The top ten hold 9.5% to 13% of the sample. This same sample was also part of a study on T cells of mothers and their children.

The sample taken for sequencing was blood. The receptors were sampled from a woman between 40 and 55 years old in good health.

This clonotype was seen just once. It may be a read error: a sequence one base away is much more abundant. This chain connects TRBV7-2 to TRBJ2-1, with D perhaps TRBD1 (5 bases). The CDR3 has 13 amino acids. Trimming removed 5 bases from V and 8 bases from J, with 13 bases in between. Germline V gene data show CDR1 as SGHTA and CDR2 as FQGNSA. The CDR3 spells CASSHLGRDEQFF. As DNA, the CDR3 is TGTGCCAGCAGCCACTTGGGGCGCGATGAGCAGTTCTTC.

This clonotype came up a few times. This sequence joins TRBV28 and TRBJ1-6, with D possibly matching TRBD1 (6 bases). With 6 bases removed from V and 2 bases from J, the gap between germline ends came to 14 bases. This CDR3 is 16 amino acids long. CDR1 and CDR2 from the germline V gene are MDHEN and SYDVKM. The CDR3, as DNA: TGTGCCAGCAGCCCCGGGGGGGGCGCCTATAATTCACCCCTCCACTTT. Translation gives CASSPGGGAYNSPLHF.

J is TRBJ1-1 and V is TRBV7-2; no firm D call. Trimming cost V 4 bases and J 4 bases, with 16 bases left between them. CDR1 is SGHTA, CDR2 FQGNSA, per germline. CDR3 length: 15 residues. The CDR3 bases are TGTGCCAGCAGCTCTTCCCCCGAAATGAGCACTGAAGCTTTCTTT. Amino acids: CASSSSPEMSTEAFF.

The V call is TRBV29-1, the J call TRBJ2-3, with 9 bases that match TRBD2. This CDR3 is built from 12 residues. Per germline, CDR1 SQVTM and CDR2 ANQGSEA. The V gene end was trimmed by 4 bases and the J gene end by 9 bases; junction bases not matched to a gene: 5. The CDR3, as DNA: TGCAGCGTTGGGCTAGCGGGGCCCACGCAGTATTTT. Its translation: CSVGLAGPTQYF.

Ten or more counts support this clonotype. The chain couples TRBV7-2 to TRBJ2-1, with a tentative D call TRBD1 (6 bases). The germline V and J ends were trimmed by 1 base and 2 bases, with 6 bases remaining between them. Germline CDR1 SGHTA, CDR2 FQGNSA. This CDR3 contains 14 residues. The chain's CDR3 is CASSLGDTYNEQFF. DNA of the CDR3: TGTGCCAGCAGCTTAGGGGACACCTACAATGAGCAGTTCTTC.

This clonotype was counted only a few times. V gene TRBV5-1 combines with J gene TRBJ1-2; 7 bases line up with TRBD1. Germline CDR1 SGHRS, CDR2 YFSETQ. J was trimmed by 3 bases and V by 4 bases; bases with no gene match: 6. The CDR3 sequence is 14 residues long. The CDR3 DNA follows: TGCGCCAGCAGCCGTACCAGGGGGGACTATGGCTACACCTTC. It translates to CASSRTRGDYGYTF.

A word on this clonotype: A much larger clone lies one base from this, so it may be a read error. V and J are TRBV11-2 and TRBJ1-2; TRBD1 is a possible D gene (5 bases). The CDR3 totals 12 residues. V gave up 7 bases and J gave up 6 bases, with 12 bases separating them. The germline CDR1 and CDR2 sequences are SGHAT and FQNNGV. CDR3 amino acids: CASNFQGDGYTF. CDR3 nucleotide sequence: TGTGCCAGCAACTTTCAGGGTGATGGCTACACCTTC.

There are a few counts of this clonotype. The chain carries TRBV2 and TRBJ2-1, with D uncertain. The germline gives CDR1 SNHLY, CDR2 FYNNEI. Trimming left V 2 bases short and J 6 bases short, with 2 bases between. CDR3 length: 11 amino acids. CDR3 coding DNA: TGTGCCAGCAGTGAAAGCAATGAGCAGTTCTTC. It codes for CASSESNEQFF.

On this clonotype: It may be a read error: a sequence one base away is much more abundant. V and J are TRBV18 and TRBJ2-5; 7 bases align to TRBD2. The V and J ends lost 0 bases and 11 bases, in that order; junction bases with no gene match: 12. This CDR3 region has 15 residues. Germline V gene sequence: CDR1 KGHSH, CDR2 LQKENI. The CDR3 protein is CASSPPPSAGDEQYF. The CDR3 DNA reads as TGTGCCAGCTCACCACCCCCTAGCGCGGGGGATGAGCAGTACTTC.

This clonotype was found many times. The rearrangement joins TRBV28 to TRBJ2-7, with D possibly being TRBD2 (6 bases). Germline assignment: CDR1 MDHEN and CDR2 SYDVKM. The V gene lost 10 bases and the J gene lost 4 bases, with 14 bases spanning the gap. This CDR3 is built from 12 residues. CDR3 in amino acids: CAIGGTGYEQYF. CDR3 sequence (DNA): TGTGCCATTGGCGGGACGGGATACGAGCAGTACTTC.